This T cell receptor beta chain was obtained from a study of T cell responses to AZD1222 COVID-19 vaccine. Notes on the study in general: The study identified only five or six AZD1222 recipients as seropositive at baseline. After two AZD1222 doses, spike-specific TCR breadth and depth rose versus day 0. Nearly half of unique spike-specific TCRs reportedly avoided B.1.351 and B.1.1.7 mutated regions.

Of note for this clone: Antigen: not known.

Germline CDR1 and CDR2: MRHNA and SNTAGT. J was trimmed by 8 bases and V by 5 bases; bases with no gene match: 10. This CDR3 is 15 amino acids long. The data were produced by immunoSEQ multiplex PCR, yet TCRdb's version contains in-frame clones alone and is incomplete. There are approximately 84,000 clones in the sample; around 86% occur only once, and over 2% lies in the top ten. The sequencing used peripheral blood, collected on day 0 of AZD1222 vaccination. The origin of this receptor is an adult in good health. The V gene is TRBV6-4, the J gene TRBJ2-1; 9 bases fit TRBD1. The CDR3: CASSKQGASSDEQFF. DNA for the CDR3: TGTGCCAGCAGTAAACAGGGGGCGTCGAGCGATGAGCAGTTCTTC.